The sequence of this TCR beta chain was determined in a study of shared clonotypes between healthy human individuals. Comment on this clone: Its antigen is still unknown. Different DNA sequences within this sample yield the same CDR3.

Profiling relied on immunoSEQ multiplex PCR, and the TCRdb table lists in-frame clones only, not all of them. In the table there are about 2.4 million clones, over 85% of which are singletons. Study-level findings and limits: Sequencing depth was expected to influence donor clonotype sharing. Non-shared clonotypes showed lower generation probabilities than clonotypes common to all four donors.

V was clipped by 0 bases and J by 4 bases; unmatched bases: 2. This CDR3 has 15 residues. CDR1 is SGHRS, CDR2 YFSETQ, per germline. The V call is TRBV5-1, the J call TRBJ2-5; 11 bases agree with TRBD2. The sample taken for sequencing was naive CD4+ T cells from PBMCs. The subset: CD45RA+ positively selected. The sequence was obtained from a young man in good health. Some clones in this sample may be carry-over from other donors' samples. The CDR3 nucleotides are TGCGCCAGCAGCTTGGTAGCGGGAGGGAGAGAGACCCAGTACTTC. Its protein is CASSLVAGGRETQYF. Filled out from reference TRBV5-1 and TRBJ2-5, the complete variable domain reads KAGVTQTPRYLIKTRGQQVTLSCSPISGHRSVSWYQQTPGQGLQFLFEYFSETQRNKGNFPGRFSGRQFSNSRSEMNVSTLELGDSALYLCASSLVAGGRETQYFGPGTRLLVL.